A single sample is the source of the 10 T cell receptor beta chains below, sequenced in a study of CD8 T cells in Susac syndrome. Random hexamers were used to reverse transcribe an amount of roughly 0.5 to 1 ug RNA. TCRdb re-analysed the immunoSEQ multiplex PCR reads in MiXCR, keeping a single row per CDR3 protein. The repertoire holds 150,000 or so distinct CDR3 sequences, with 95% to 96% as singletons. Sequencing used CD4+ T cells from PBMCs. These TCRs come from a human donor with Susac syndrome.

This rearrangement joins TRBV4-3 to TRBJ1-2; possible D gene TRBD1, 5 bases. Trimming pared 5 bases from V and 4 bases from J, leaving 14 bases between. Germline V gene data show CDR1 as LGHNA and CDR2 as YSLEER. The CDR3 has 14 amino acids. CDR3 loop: CASSYADTTYGYTF. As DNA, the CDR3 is TGCGCCAGCAGCTACGCGGACACCACCTATGGCTACACCTTC.

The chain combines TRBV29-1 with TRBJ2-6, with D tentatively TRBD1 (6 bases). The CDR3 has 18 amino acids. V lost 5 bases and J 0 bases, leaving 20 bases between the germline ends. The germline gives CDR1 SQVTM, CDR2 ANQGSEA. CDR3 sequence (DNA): TGCAGCGTTCTCTGGGGGAGCAGACAGGCCTCTGGGGCCAACGTCCTGACTTTC. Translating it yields CSVLWGSRQASGANVLTF.

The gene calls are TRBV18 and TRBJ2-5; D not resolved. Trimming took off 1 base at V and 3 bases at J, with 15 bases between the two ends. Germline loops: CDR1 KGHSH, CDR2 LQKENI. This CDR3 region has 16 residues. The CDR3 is CASSPLKQQGEETQYF. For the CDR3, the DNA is TGTGCCAGCTCACCACTTAAACAGCAAGGAGAAGAGACCCAGTACTTC.

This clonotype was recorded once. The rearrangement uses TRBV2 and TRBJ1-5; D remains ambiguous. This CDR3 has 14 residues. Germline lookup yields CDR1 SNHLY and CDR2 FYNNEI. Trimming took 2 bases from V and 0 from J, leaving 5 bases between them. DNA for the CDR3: TGTGCCAGCAGTGAACAGGTTAGCAATCAGCCCCAGCATTTT. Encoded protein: CASSEQVSNQPQHF.

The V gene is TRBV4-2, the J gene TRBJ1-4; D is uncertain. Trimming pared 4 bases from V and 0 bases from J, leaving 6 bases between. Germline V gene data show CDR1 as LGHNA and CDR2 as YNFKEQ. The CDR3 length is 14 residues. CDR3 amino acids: CASSLDPTNEKLFF. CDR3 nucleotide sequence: TGTGCCAGCAGCCTGGACCCAACTAATGAAAAACTGTTTTTT.

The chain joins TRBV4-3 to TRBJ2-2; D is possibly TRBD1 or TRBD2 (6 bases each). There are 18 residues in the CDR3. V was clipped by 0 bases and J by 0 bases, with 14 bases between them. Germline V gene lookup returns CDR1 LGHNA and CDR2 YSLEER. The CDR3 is CASSQEGGGPSNTGELFF. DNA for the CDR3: TGCGCCAGCAGCCAAGAAGGAGGGGGGCCCTCGAACACCGGGGAGCTGTTTTTT.

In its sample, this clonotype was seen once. The CDR3 region has the DNA TGTGCCTGGAGTGGGGAGGCTAAACTGTTTTTT. It encodes CAWSGEAKLFF. The V and J genes are TRBV30 and TRBJ1-4; D call uncertain. Germline CDR1 and CDR2: GTSNPN and SVGIG (reference sequence). Trimming took off 1 base at V and 11 bases at J, with 8 bases between the two ends. The CDR3 consists of 11 residues.

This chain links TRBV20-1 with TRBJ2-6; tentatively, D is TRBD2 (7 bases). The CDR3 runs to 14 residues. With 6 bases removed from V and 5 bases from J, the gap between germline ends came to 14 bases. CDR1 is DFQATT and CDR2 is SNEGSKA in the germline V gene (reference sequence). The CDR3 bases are TGCAGTGCCGAGGGGGGGGGATGGGCCAACGTCCTGACTTTC. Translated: CSAEGGGWANVLTF.

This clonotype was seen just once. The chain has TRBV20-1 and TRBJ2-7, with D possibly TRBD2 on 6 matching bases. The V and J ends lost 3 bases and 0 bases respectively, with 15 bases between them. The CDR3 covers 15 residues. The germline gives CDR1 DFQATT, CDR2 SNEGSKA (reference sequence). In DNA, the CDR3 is TGCAGTGCTAGTTCCCGGGGGAGGACCTCCTACGAGCAGTACTTC. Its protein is CSASSRGRTSYEQYF.

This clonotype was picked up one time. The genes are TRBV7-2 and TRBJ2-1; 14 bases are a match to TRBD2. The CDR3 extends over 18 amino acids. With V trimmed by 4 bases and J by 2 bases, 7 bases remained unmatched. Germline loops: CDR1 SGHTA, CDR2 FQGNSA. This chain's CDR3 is CASSYPTSGRVTYNEQFF. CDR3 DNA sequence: TGTGCCAGCAGCTACCCGACTAGCGGGAGGGTGACCTACAATGAGCAGTTCTTC.